Each of the 28 T cell receptor beta chains below was sequenced from the same sample in a study of PD-L1 blockade in urothelial cancer. Sequenced by immunoSEQ multiplex PCR; TCRdb stores in-frame clones only, minus some. Of about 86,000 clones detected, approximately 81% appear once; the ten largest clones hold about 15%. The time point: pretreatment peripheral blood. Sequenced here: PBMCs, sampled around atezolizumab (anti-PD-L1) treatment. These TCRs come from a man aged 55 to 70 with urothelial cancer.

Here the CDR3 reads CASKNRALQETQYF. The CDR3, as DNA: TGTGCCAGCAAAAACAGGGCTTTACAAGAGACCCAGTACTTC. The V and J genes are TRBV6-6 and TRBJ2-5; D possibly corresponds to TRBD1 (6 bases). The V gene lost 7 bases and the J gene lost 2 bases, with 14 bases spanning the gap. This CDR3 spans 14 amino acids. The germline CDR1 and CDR2 sequences are MNHNY and SVGAGI (reference sequence).

The chain links TRBV18 to TRBJ2-5, with TRBD2 matching 10 bases. CDR3 length: 16 amino acids. The germline CDR1 and CDR2 sequences are KGHSH and LQKENI. The ends lost 4 bases at V and 5 bases at J; junction bases unmatched: 10. Here the CDR3 DNA reads TGTGCCAGCTCACTTGCTAGCGGGAGCCCAGGGGAGACCCAGTACTTC. It yields the protein CASSLASGSPGETQYF.

The chain is built from TRBV7-9 and TRBJ2-7; perhaps TRBD1 as D (6 bases). Looked up from germline, CDR1 is SEHNR and CDR2 is FQNEAQ (reference sequence). This CDR3 is 16 amino acids long. V was trimmed by 8 bases and J by 4 bases, leaving 24 bases between them. The CDR3 DNA follows: TGTGCCAGCCGGCAGGGGTCGTGGGCGGAAGGGTACGAGCAGTACTTC. Encoded protein: CASRQGSWAEGYEQYF.

V and J are TRBV5-6 and TRBJ1-2; TRBD1 matches 7 bases. Trimming removed 4 bases from V and 12 bases from J; junction bases left unmatched: 18. Per the germline V gene, CDR1 is SGHDT and CDR2 is YYEEEE. CDR3 length: 15 residues. CDR3 bases: TGTGCCAGCAGCGTACGACAGGGTACCCCTACCCTCCACACCTTC. Its protein product is CASSVRQGTPTLHTF.

The J gene is TRBJ1-3, the V gene TRBV7-2; D might be TRBD1 (5 bases). The germline gives CDR1 SGHTA, CDR2 FQGNSA. Trimming shortened V by 5 bases and J by 0 bases, and 14 bases separated the two germline ends. CDR3 size: 16 residues. CDR3 nucleotide sequence: TGTGCCAGCAGCCCCGGCGGGGGTTTCTCTGGAAACACCATATATTTT. It yields the protein CASSPGGGFSGNTIYF. Full variable domain (outside the CDR3, taken from reference TRBV7-2 and TRBJ1-3): GAGVSQSPSNKVTEKGKDVELRCDPISGHTALYWYRQSLGQGLEFLIYFQGNSAPDKSGLPSDRFSAERTGGSVSTLTIQRTQQEDSAVYLCASSPGGGFSGNTIYFGEGSWLTVV.

V and J are TRBV27 and TRBJ1-5; D gene unclear. The CDR3 covers 16 residues. Germline V gene lookup returns CDR1 MNHEY and CDR2 SMNVEV (reference sequence). The V end lost 7 bases, the J end lost 3 bases, and 19 bases lay between the germline ends. CDR3 DNA sequence: TGTGCCAGCACCCGGCGGGCTGGCGTCGTCAATCAGCCCCAGCATTTT. Translation gives CASTRRAGVVNQPQHF.

The V and J genes are TRBV7-2 and TRBJ2-7; 9 bases map to TRBD2. The CDR3 spans 15 residues. Germline V CDR1 and CDR2: SGHTA, FQGNSA. V was pared by 5 bases and J by 3 bases, with 8 bases of the junction left unmatched. The CDR3 region is CASSPSLSGSYEQYF. CDR3 coding DNA: TGTGCCAGCAGCCCCTCGCTTAGCGGGAGCTACGAGCAGTACTTC.

V gene TRBV5-4 combines with J gene TRBJ1-4, with 9 nucleotides matching TRBD1. The CDR3 extends over 16 amino acids. Germline V lookup: CDR1 SGHNT, CDR2 YYREEE (reference sequence). Unmatched junction bases numbered 12, after V lost 4 bases and J lost 8 bases. CDR3 region: CASSPSPGTGNEKLFF. The DNA for the CDR3 is TGTGCCAGCAGCCCCTCCCCCGGGACAGGGAACGAAAAACTGTTTTTT. The full variable domain, in which reference TRBV5-4 and TRBJ1-4 provide the parts outside the CDR3, is ETGVTQSPTHLIKTRGQQVTLRCSSQSGHNTVSWYQQALGQGPQFIFQYYREEENGRGNFPPRFSGLQFPNYSSELNVNALELDDSALYLCASSPSPGTGNEKLFFGSGTQLSVL.

The chain combines TRBV4-2 with TRBJ1-2; D might be TRBD1 (5 bases). This CDR3 is built from 15 residues. Trimming removed 0 bases at V and 8 bases at J, with 16 bases between. The germline V gene encodes CDR1 LGHNA and CDR2 YNFKEQ. The CDR3 DNA reads as TGTGCCAGCAGCCAAGACTCCCCCCATCCAGGGGGCTACACCTTC. This codes for CASSQDSPHPGGYTF.

This rearrangement joins TRBV6-5 to TRBJ2-2, with D perhaps matching TRBD2 (6 bases). Trimming shortened V by 5 bases and J by 0 bases, and 10 bases separated the two germline ends. The CDR3 is made up of 15 amino acids. Germline-derived CDR1 and CDR2 are MNHEY and SVGAGI. CDR3 coding DNA: TGTGCCAGCAGTCGGGACTCGCCGAACACCGGGGAGCTGTTTTTT. Translated: CASSRDSPNTGELFF.

This chain uses TRBV4-1 with TRBJ1-2; 11 positions match TRBD1. Germline V CDR1 and CDR2: MGHRA, YSYEKL. V shed 1 base, J shed 3 bases, and the junction held 7 bases outside the gene matches. This CDR3 is built from 17 residues. CDR3 protein: CASSQVGRTGGHYGYTF. CDR3 bases: TGCGCCAGCAGCCAAGTGGGCCGGACAGGGGGCCACTATGGCTACACCTTC.

This chain uses TRBV9 with TRBJ2-3; D ambiguous. This CDR3 comprises 12 residues. The germline V and J ends were trimmed by 8 bases and 2 bases, with 9 bases remaining between them. CDR1 and CDR2 (germline): SGDLS, YYNGEE. In nucleotides, the CDR3 is TGTGCCAGTTCTAGTGCCACAGATACGCAGTATTTT. This translates into CASSSATDTQYF.

This chain joins TRBV6-6 and TRBJ1-2; no definite D call. CDR3 length: 11 residues. CDR1 MNHNY and CDR2 SVGAGI come from the germline V gene (reference sequence). Between the trimmed V and J ends, which lost 4 bases and 4 bases, there was a span of 4 bases. In nucleotides, the CDR3 is TGTGCCAGCAGTTTCAGCTATGGCTACACCTTC. Protein product: CASSFSYGYTF.

The chain is built from TRBV4-1 and TRBJ1-3, with a tentative D call TRBD1 (5 bases). The CDR3 runs 18 residues. V lost 0 bases and J lost 2, with 17 bases in between. Germline assignment: CDR1 MGHRA and CDR2 YSYEKL. The CDR3 is CASSQEAGRGSAGNTIYF. Written as DNA, the CDR3 is TGCGCCAGCAGCCAAGAGGCGGGGAGGGGCTCTGCTGGAAACACCATATATTTT.

The CDR3 DNA reads TGTGCCAGCAGCCCACAGGGTTCCTATGGCTACACCTTC. Translation gives CASSPQGSYGYTF. The chain links TRBV27 to TRBJ1-2; a possible D gene is TRBD1 (6 bases). V shed 6 bases and J shed 4 bases, with 12 bases lying between them. Germline-derived CDR1 and CDR2 are MNHEY and SMNVEV (reference sequence). The CDR3 is 13 residues long.

This rearrangement joins TRBV9 to TRBJ2-1; weak D call: TRBD2 (6 bases). CDR1 and CDR2 (germline): SGDLS, YYNGEE. Trimming took off 2 bases at V and 0 bases at J, with 9 bases between the two ends. CDR3 length: 15 residues. This CDR3 is CASSVTGVSYNEQFF. CDR3 nucleotide sequence: TGTGCCAGCAGCGTCACGGGAGTCTCCTACAATGAGCAGTTCTTC.

This sequence joins TRBV21-1 and TRBJ1-5. TRBV21-1 is termed a pseudogene. The CDR3 is made up of 16 amino acids. CDR3 sequence reads: CASAGPNLRRNQPQHF. CDR3 DNA: TGTGCCAGCGCGGGACCTAACCTTCGGCGCAATCAGCCCCAGCATTTT.

The V call is TRBV27, the J call TRBJ2-3, with 7 positions matching TRBD1. CDR3 length: 16 residues. CDR1 is MNHEY, CDR2 SMNVEV, per germline (reference sequence). After removal of 4 bases from V and 1 base from J, the junction contained 8 bases not matched to a gene. The CDR3 loop is CASSSDREYRTDTQYF. CDR3 DNA: TGTGCCAGCAGTTCAGACAGGGAATATCGCACAGATACGCAGTATTTT.

The rearrangement uses TRBV27 and TRBJ1-2; possibly TRBD1 for D (5 bases). The CDR3 has 15 residues. The germline V gene encodes CDR1 MNHEY and CDR2 SMNVEV (reference sequence). Trimming pared 1 base from V and 6 bases from J, leaving 15 bases between. DNA of the CDR3: TGTGCCAGCAGTTTATTAGGGCAGGGAGGGGATGGCTACACCTTC. This encodes CASSLLGQGGDGYTF.

The chain has TRBV6-6 and TRBJ1-3, with a weak D call TRBD1 (5 bases). Germline assignment: CDR1 MNHNY and CDR2 SVGAGI (reference sequence). The CDR3 is made up of 15 amino acids. The V gene lost 2 bases and the J gene lost 0 bases, with 8 bases spanning the gap. CDR3 nucleotide sequence: TGTGCCAGCAGTTACAGCGGGACCTCTGGAAACACCATATATTTT. Translating gives CASSYSGTSGNTIYF.

The chain carries TRBV9 and TRBJ2-2; D is possibly TRBD2 (6 bases). The CDR3 covers 16 residues. The germline V and J ends were trimmed by 2 bases and 6 bases, with 17 bases remaining between them. Germline CDR1 reads SGDLS; CDR2 reads YYNGEE. In DNA form, the CDR3 reads TGTGCCAGCAGCGTGGGGTGGGGCGGGACGGCCGGGGAGCTGTTTTTT. Its protein is CASSVGWGGTAGELFF.

The chain joins TRBV27 to TRBJ1-2, with TRBD1 identical over 9 bases. Germline CDR1 is MNHEY and CDR2 is SMNVEV (reference sequence). V lost 8 bases to trimming and J lost 3 bases; unmatched junction nucleotides: 4. The CDR3 has 13 amino acids. CDR3 in DNA: TGTGCCAGCGGACAGGGGCCCTACTATGGCTACACCTTC. Protein: CASGQGPYYGYTF.

V usage is TRBV15 and J usage is TRBJ1-2; D is possibly TRBD1 (6 bases). Germline assignment: CDR1 LNHNV and CDR2 YYDKDF (reference sequence). V lost 1 base to trimming and J lost 4 bases, with 7 bases between them. This CDR3 has 13 residues. The CDR3 protein is CATSRGTVYGYTF. The CDR3 DNA follows: TGTGCCACCAGCAGAGGGACAGTCTATGGCTACACCTTC.

The chain joins TRBV28 to TRBJ2-3, with 9 bases aligning to TRBD1. Germline lookup yields CDR1 MDHEN and CDR2 SYDVKM. This CDR3 is built from 16 residues. The trim removed 5 bases at V and 2 bases at J, leaving 8 bases unmatched. CDR3 loop: CASSEAGQGPTDTQYF. In nucleotides, the CDR3 is TGTGCCAGCAGTGAGGCCGGACAGGGGCCCACAGATACGCAGTATTTT.

The chain has TRBV2 and TRBJ2-3; 10 bases match TRBD2. V lost 6 bases, J lost 2 bases, and 8 bases stayed unmatched. CDR3 size: 16 residues. CDR1 and CDR2 from the germline V gene are SNHLY and FYNNEI. CDR3 loop: CASRFLAGALTDTQYF. The CDR3 nucleotides are TGTGCCAGCAGGTTCCTAGCGGGGGCCCTCACAGATACGCAGTATTTT.

The rearrangement links TRBV4-2 to TRBJ2-7; 7 bases are a match to TRBD1. Trimming cost V 0 bases and J 1 base; bases outside gene matches: 6. Germline loops: CDR1 LGHNA, CDR2 YNFKEQ. The CDR3 runs to 16 residues. The CDR3 DNA follows: TGTGCCAGCAGCCAAGATCCGGGACAGCGATCCTACGAGCAGTACTTC. Translation gives CASSQDPGQRSYEQYF.

The chain joins TRBV9 to TRBJ1-1; perhaps TRBD1 as D (6 bases). Trimming took 0 bases from V and 2 from J, leaving 14 bases between them. CDR3 length equals 16 residues. Germline loops: CDR1 SGDLS, CDR2 YYNGEE. The chain's CDR3 is CASSVASQGINTEAFF. The CDR3 nucleotides read TGTGCCAGCAGCGTAGCTTCTCAGGGGATAAACACTGAAGCTTTCTTT.

V usage is TRBV9 and J usage is TRBJ2-5; perhaps TRBD1 as D (6 bases). Germline V gives CDR1 SGDLS, CDR2 YYNGEE. This CDR3 comprises 17 residues. V lost 3 bases and J lost 1, with 19 bases in between. CDR3 amino acids: CASSASRGPTRQETQYF. The CDR3 nucleotides read TGTGCCAGCAGCGCCTCCAGGGGACCTACACGCCAAGAGACCCAGTACTTC. Based on the CDR3 plus reference TRBV9 and TRBJ2-5, the full variable domain is DSGVTQTPKHLITATGQRVTLRCSPRSGDLSVYWYQQSLDQGLQFLIQYYNGEERAKGNILERFSAQQFPDLHSELNLSSLELGDSALYFCASSASRGPTRQETQYFGPGTRLLVL.